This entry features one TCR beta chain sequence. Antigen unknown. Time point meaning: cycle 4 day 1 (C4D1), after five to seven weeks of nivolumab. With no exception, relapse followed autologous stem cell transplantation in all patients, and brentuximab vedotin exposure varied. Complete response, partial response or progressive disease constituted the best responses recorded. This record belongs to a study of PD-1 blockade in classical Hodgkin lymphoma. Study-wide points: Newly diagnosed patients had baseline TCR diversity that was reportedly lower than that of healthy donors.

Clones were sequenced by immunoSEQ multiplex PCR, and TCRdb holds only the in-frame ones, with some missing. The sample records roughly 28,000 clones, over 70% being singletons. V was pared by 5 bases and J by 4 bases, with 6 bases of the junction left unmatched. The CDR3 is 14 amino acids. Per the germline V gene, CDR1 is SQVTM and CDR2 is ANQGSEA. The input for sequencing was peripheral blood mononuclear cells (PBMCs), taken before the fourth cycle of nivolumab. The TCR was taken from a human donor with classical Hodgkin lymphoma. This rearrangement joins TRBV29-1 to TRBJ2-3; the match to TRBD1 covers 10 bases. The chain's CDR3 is CSVFSTGGPDTQYF. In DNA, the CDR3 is TGCAGCGTTTTTTCGACAGGGGGCCCAGATACGCAGTATTTT.